The rows below give T cell receptor beta chains drawn from one sample of a study of blood T cell repertoires in COVID-19. Sequencing was performed with immunoSEQ multiplex PCR; in TCRdb, only in-frame clones are kept and a portion is missing. The profile shows around 110,000 clones, more than 80% of them singletons. The specimen sequenced was peripheral blood. These receptor sequences come from a man between 40 and 49 years old with active or convalescent COVID-19. Both conserved end residues are trimmed from each CDR3. The order of the fields is V gene, CDR3 protein.

TRBV27,ASSQKTTWETQY
TRBV4-3,ASSQDPGAPYEQY
TRBV28,ASSLTGGTHEQY
TRBV27,ASSFQQGIWGGYT
TRBV18,ASSPIGQGSNEQY
TRBV18,ASSPPFRQTYEKLF
TRBV28,ASGLAGVSGQETQY
TRBV10-2,ASSDSANYGYT
TRBV6-5,ASILPGSGNTIY
TRBV6-2/TRBV6-3,ASSYYGGSGYT
TRBV9,ASSVGDRVSNYGYT
TRBV28,ASSYRRRTDTQY
TRBV11-2,ASSVGTSGSYEQY
TRBV15,ATSRRDRGADTQY
TRBV28,ASSLGGGQGVSSKKLF
TRBV28,ASSRQGQNTQY
TRBV4-3,ASSLTSDNEQF
TRBV14,ASSQDGISEAF
TRBV2,ASSANSGLVQGEQY
TRBV25-1,ASRGASGSSYNEQF
TRBV25-1,ASSYRRDTQY
TRBV13,ASSRGGGTQY
TRBV18,ASSPMEGPPVGNTEAF
TRBV4-1,ASSQVGTGWPDTQY
TRBV14,ASSPLAGGSYNEQF
TRBV6-5,ASSRTGVNYGYT
TRBV10-1,ASSEVRSGSEQY
TRBV19,ASSMYHGTSSTDTQY
TRBV7-9,ASSLEREGLEQY
TRBV3-1/TRBV3-2,ASTQSGRAYNEQF
TRBV5-4,ASSPGLAGAKNIQY
TRBV19,ASSIGATVGNQPQH
TRBV28,ASSWTGKRSPLH